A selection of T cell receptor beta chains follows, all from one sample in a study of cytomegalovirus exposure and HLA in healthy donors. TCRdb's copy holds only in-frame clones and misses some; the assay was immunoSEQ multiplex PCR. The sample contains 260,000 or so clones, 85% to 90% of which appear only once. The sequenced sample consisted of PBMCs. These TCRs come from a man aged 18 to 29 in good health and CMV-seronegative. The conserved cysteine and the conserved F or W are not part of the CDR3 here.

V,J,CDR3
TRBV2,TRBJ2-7,ASSVLAENEQY
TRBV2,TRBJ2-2,ASRAAGELF
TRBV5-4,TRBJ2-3,ASSVITDTQY
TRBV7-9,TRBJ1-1,ASRFPGQGMNTEAF
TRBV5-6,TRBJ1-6,ASSFRDRGPSPLH
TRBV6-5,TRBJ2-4,ASSRAGGNIQY
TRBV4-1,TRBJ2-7,ASSQTGGLRPS
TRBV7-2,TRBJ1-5,ASSLVGGNQPQH
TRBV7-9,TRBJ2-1,ASSPLSGSFNEQF
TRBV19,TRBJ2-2,ASRGDSNTGELF
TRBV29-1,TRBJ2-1,SVLGADEQF
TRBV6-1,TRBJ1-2,ASSESNYGYT
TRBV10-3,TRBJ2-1,AISELDEQF
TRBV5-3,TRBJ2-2,ARSPSWGPTGELF
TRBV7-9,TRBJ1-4,ASSLRTGPNEKLF
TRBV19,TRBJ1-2,ASSRTDINYGYT
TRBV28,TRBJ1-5,ASRGGGEPQH
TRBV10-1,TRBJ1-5,ASSEGTDQPQH